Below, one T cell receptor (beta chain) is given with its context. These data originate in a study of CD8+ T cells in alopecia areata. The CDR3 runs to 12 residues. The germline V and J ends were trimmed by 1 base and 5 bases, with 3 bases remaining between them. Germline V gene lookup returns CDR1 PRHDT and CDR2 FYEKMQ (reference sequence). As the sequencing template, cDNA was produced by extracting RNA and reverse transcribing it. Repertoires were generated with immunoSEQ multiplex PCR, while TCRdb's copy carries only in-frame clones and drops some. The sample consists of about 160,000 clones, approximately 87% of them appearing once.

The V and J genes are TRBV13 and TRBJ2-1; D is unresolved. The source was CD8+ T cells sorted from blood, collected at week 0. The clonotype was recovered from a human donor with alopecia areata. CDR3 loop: CASSLEHNEQFF. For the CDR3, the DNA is TGTGCCAGCAGCTTAGAACACAATGAGCAGTTCTTC.